Shown below are 23 T cell receptor beta chains from a single sample sequenced in a study of somatic mutations in cytotoxic T cells in rheumatoid arthritis. Some clones are missing from TCRdb's copy, which holds only in-frame ones; the method was immunoSEQ multiplex PCR. The profile covers 17,000 or so clones, with 85% appearing a single time and around 7% taken by the ten largest. Sequences were obtained from CD8+ T cells sorted from blood. Every receptor here comes from a woman between 40 and 55 years old with rheumatoid arthritis.

The chain links TRBV2 to TRBJ2-1; 11 nucleotides align to TRBD2. Germline V gene sequence: CDR1 SNHLY, CDR2 FYNNEI. This CDR3 comprises 16 residues. V gave up 6 bases and J gave up 1 base; unmatched junction bases: 5. CDR3 sequence reads: CASRPRLAGSYNEQFF. The CDR3 DNA sequence: TGTGCCAGCAGGCCCAGACTAGCGGGGTCCTACAATGAGCAGTTCTTC.

This chain uses TRBV25-1 with TRBJ2-5; weak D call: TRBD1 (6 bases). The CDR3 spans 14 residues. Germline CDR1 is MGHDK and CDR2 is SYGVNS. Trimming stripped 7 bases from V and 7 bases from J, with 19 bases between. The CDR3 protein is CASNGQNLRGTQYF. The CDR3 coding sequence is TGTGCCAGCAATGGACAGAACCTCCGGGGGACCCAGTACTTC.

The rearrangement joins TRBV6-5 to TRBJ1-1; TRBD1 matches at 7 bases. V lost 5 bases and J lost 5; bases outside the gene matches: 8. Germline V gives CDR1 MNHEY, CDR2 SVGAGI. This CDR3 spans 14 amino acids. CDR3 sequence: CASSKTGRYTEAFF. In DNA form, the CDR3 reads TGTGCCAGCAGTAAGACAGGGAGATATACTGAAGCTTTCTTT.

The chain's CDR3 is CASSLQGANTEAFF. CDR3 in DNA: TGCGCCAGCAGCTTACAGGGGGCGAACACTGAAGCTTTCTTT. This chain links TRBV5-1 with TRBJ1-1, with 9 nucleotides matching TRBD1. The germline CDR1 and CDR2 sequences are SGHRS and YFSETQ. The CDR3 sequence is 14 residues long. With V trimmed by 2 bases and J by 1 base, 0 bases remained unmatched.

The chain carries TRBV5-6 and TRBJ1-2; no reliable D call. CDR3 size: 15 residues. Trimming left V 2 bases short and J 0 bases short, with 11 bases between. The germline V gene has CDR1 SGHDT and CDR2 YYEEEE. This chain's CDR3 is CASSLEMASNYGYTF. The CDR3 bases are TGTGCCAGCAGCTTAGAAATGGCCTCTAACTATGGCTACACCTTC.

The chain links TRBV6-5 to TRBJ1-6; weak D call: TRBD1 (6 bases). CDR1 is MNHEY, CDR2 SVGAGI, per germline. This CDR3 region has 13 residues. V dropped 7 bases and J dropped 10 bases, with 14 bases sitting between them. The CDR3 protein is CASTETTGSPLHF. CDR3 DNA sequence: TGTGCCAGCACCGAGACTACAGGGTCACCCCTCCACTTT.

This chain joins TRBV5-1 and TRBJ2-7; 12 bases match TRBD2. The CDR3 consists of 15 residues. J gave up 2 bases and V 2 bases, and 2 bases lay outside the gene matches. Germline-derived CDR1 and CDR2 are SGHRS and YFSETQ. This CDR3 reads CASSLSSGGAYEQYF. The DNA of the CDR3 is TGCGCCAGCAGCTTATCTAGCGGGGGGGCCTACGAGCAGTACTTC.

The chain recombines TRBV4-1 with TRBJ1-5; the D is unclear. Between the trimmed V and J ends, which lost 1 base and 9 bases, there was a span of 10 bases. Germline V lookup: CDR1 MGHRA, CDR2 YSYEKL. The CDR3 is 13 amino acids. For the CDR3, the DNA is TGCGCCAGCAGCCAAGGCGAGGGAATGCCCCAGCATTTT. Translation gives CASSQGEGMPQHF.

The chain recombines TRBV28 with TRBJ1-5; TRBD1 aligns across 7 bases. V dropped 2 bases and J dropped 9; count of bases not matched to a gene: 10. This CDR3 region has 15 residues. Germline-derived CDR1 and CDR2 are MDHEN and SYDVKM. As DNA, the CDR3 is TGTGCCAGCAGTTTAACAGGACAGGTCCGGTGGCCCCAGCATTTT. This sequence encodes CASSLTGQVRWPQHF.

V and J are TRBV25-1 and TRBJ2-2, with D possibly matching TRBD1 (5 bases). From germline, CDR1 is MGHDK and CDR2 SYGVNS. The ends were cut back, 5 bases at V and 2 bases at J, with 18 bases in the middle. The CDR3 consists of 17 residues. CDR3 amino acids: CASSPMRQSDNTGELFF. CDR3 DNA: TGTGCCAGCAGTCCCATGAGACAGTCTGATAACACCGGGGAGCTGTTTTTT.

The chain links TRBV7-9 to TRBJ2-5; a possible D gene is TRBD2 (5 bases). The CDR3 totals 14 residues. Germline CDR1 SEHNR, CDR2 FQNEAQ (reference sequence). Trimming stripped 0 bases from V and 6 bases from J, with 11 bases between. CDR3 sequence reads: CASSLASGWQTQYF. DNA for the CDR3: TGTGCCAGCAGCTTAGCAAGCGGCTGGCAGACCCAGTACTTC.

The chain recombines TRBV9 with TRBJ2-7, with 10 bases fitting TRBD2. Trimming at V came to 3 bases and at J to 0 bases, leaving 3 bases not matched to a gene. The CDR3 contains 15 residues. Germline loops: CDR1 SGDLS, CDR2 YYNGEE. CDR3 DNA: TGTGCCAGCAGCGCTAGCGGGGGTTCCTCCTACGAGCAGTACTTC. Translated, it gives CASSASGGSSYEQYF.

This clone was detected a few times. The chain has TRBV30 and TRBJ1-2, with D perhaps TRBD1 (6 bases). The CDR3 has 17 amino acids. V shed 5 bases and J shed 0 bases, with 22 bases lying between them. Per germline, CDR1 GTSNPN and CDR2 SVGIG (reference sequence). The CDR3 coding sequence is TGTGCCTGGGCTAACACCGGACAGCCTACAGCTAACTATGGCTACACCTTC. It is translated as CAWANTGQPTANYGYTF.

This clone was seen once. The chain has TRBV19 and TRBJ1-2; TRBD1 is a possible D gene (6 bases). V lost 5 bases and J lost 4, with 17 bases in between. From germline, CDR1 is LNHDA and CDR2 SQIVND (reference sequence). This CDR3 has 15 residues. The CDR3 sequence: CASSAYLQGSYGYTF. For the CDR3, the DNA is TGTGCCAGTAGTGCCTACTTACAGGGATCCTATGGCTACACCTTC.

This chain uses TRBV6-5 with TRBJ1-2; D call uncertain. Germline lookup yields CDR1 MNHEY and CDR2 SVGAGI. The CDR3 spans 13 residues. The ends were cut back, 0 bases at V and 5 bases at J, with 7 bases in the middle. The CDR3 DNA is TGTGCCAGCAGTTACTCAAACTCGTATGGCTACACCTTC. Residues: CASSYSNSYGYTF.

This clone was detected only a few times. The chain has TRBV7-9 and TRBJ1-1; D possibly corresponds to TRBD1 (6 bases). The germline V gene has CDR1 SEHNR and CDR2 FQNEAQ (reference sequence). Between the trimmed V and J ends, which lost 5 bases and 8 bases, there was a span of 15 bases. The length of the CDR3 is 13 residues. Here the CDR3 DNA reads TGTGCCAGCAGCCCAGGGGTGAGAGCCGAAGCTTTCTTT. This codes for CASSPGVRAEAFF.

The J gene is TRBJ1-4, the V gene TRBV6-5, with 9 bases that match TRBD1. CDR3 length equals 15 residues. CDR1 is MNHEY, CDR2 SVGAGI, per germline. Trimming removed 5 bases from V and 6 bases from J; junction bases left unmatched: 7. The CDR3 DNA sequence: TGTGCCAGCAGTAGGACAGGGGAGCGGGATGAAAAACTGTTTTTT. It specifies CASSRTGERDEKLFF.

The chain has TRBV6-1 and TRBJ2-3; 7 bases line up with TRBD1. V gave up 5 bases and J gave up 4 bases; unmatched junction bases: 9. The CDR3 runs to 15 residues. Germline V gives CDR1 MNHNS, CDR2 SASEGT. The CDR3 region has the DNA TGTGCCAGCAGTTCGGTTGTCGACAGGGCAGATACGCAGTATTTT. This gives the protein CASSSVVDRADTQYF.

The rearrangement joins TRBV13 to TRBJ1-3; tentatively, D is TRBD1 (5 bases). The CDR3 runs to 15 residues. In germline, CDR1 is PRHDT, CDR2 FYEKMQ (reference sequence). V was shortened by 3 bases and J by 2 bases, with 11 bases between the two germline ends. The CDR3 protein is CASSFGGNPGNTIYF. CDR3 DNA sequence: TGTGCCAGCAGCTTCGGGGGGAACCCTGGAAACACCATATATTTT.

Here the CDR3 DNA reads TGTGCCAGCAGTGGCACAGGGGGGAGCGAGCAGTACTTC. Its protein is CASSGTGGSEQYF. This chain connects TRBV25-1 to TRBJ2-7; TRBD1 matches 8 bases. Germline assignment: CDR1 MGHDK and CDR2 SYGVNS. The CDR3 covers 13 residues. Unmatched junction bases numbered 5, after V lost 4 bases and J lost 6 bases.

The table lists this clone with a few counts. The chain recombines TRBV10-3 with TRBJ1-1; D uncertain. The V gene lost 3 bases and the J gene lost 1 base, with 12 bases spanning the gap. The V gene's germline CDR1 is ENHRY and CDR2 SYGVKD. The CDR3 loop spans 15 amino acids. The CDR3 DNA reads as TGTGCCATCAGTGATCAAATGACTGCGAACACTGAAGCTTTCTTT. Amino acids: CAISDQMTANTEAFF.

J is TRBJ2-3 and V is TRBV7-9, with TRBD2 matching 11 bases. The CDR3 has 17 amino acids. Germline trimming cut 5 bases from V and 5 bases from J; bases unmatched to any gene: 12. Germline V lookup: CDR1 SEHNR, CDR2 FQNEAQ (reference sequence). CDR3 nucleotide sequence: TGTGCCAGCAGCACTACCGAGGAACTAGCGGGGGAAGATACGCAGTATTTT. Translating gives CASSTTEELAGEDTQYF.

The V and J genes are TRBV5-1 and TRBJ2-2; TRBD2 agrees at 13 bases. This CDR3 comprises 19 residues. Germline V lookup: CDR1 SGHRS, CDR2 YFSETQ. Losses at the gene ends were 0 bases for V and 1 base for J; bases not matched to a gene: 6. The CDR3 protein is CASSLVVTSGGKNTGELFF. The CDR3 region has the DNA TGCGCCAGCAGCTTGGTCGTGACTAGCGGGGGGAAGAACACCGGGGAGCTGTTTTTT.